This T cell receptor (beta chain) appears in the sequencing data of a study of identical twins' blood T cells (dated by TCRdb to between 2011 and 2013). Notes on the research overall: Approximately 52 million Illumina reads were obtained across some 12 libraries, comprising six alpha-chain and six beta-chain libraries. The study compared TCR alpha and beta chain repertoires of three pairs of monozygous twins using next-generation sequencing to assess genetic influence on repertoire formation.

Six healthy women forming three monozygous twin pairs were used as donors. Each of the three twin pairs had been raised together, and the twins in each pair were thought likely to have encountered the same infectious agents and vaccines. TCR cDNA libraries were prepared from RNA that was isolated from peripheral blood mononuclear cells. The germline V gene (reference sequence) sets CDR1 to SEHNR and CDR2 to FQNEAQ. Cut back by 1 base and 0 bases, the V and J ends lie 30 bases apart. Its CDR3 holds 22 amino acids, cysteine through phenylalanine. Only the CDR3 region is kept as DNA, spanning 66 bases read in frame from base 1. The receptor library was made with 5' RACE. TCRdb lists the instrument as Illumina Genome Analyzer IIx. RNA-based TCR cDNA libraries were prepared by a previously described protocol with several modifications. To prevent cross-contamination, barcodes specific to each sample were added to both ends of every TCR cDNA library during cDNA synthesis and amplification. The study's own analysis went as follows. Each individual had between about 100,000 and nearly 550,000 identified clonotypes, and each library contained about 2.2 to 4 million CDR3-containing reads. Reads with improper barcode index combinations were discarded, after which clonesets were built for each library with the MiTCR software. While assembling CDR3 clonotypes, MiTCR filtered or rescued low-quality reads and corrected PCR and sequencing errors. Artificial out-of-frame clonotypes were removed by being mapped to in-frame sequences, with one indel in the CDR3 allowed. To measure how similar V and J gene usage was between donors, Jensen-Shannon divergence was divided by mean entropy. The raw public data were reprocessed by TCRdb itself: fastp quality trimming at Q25, MiXCR clonotype calling, in-frame beta chains only. Entries that share a CDR3 protein sequence are merged under the most common genes and DNA. The V and J calls and clone size come from TCRdb's table, not from the authors' own analysis. The sample table lists a few hundred thousand distinct CDR3 sequences, about 28% of them with a count of one. The ten most abundant clones make up roughly 6.1% of the sample.

Overall results and qualifications from the work: Because the twins were reared together, environmental influences could not be excluded as an explanation for twin similarity. Among the most abundant TCRbeta clonotypes, every donor shared more CDR3 sequences with her own twin than with unrelated donors. Independent studies were stated to be required to validate the proposed role of the TCRalpha J segment in MHC recognition during thymic selection. V gene usage, even among non-selected out-of-frame TCRbeta clonotypes, was reported to be markedly more similar within twin pairs than between unrelated donors. How many CDR3 clonotypes two donors shared depended mainly on the product of their cloneset sizes, and the twins did not clearly stray from this trend.

This clonotype occurred a few times. Its antigen has not been determined. Qualities for individual bases were not recorded, and no much larger clone is one base off. This TCR came from a woman aged 18-50 years in good health. The sequence joins TRBV7-9 to TRBJ1-1, with a tentative D gene TRBD1 over 6 matching bases. Input material: PBMCs. Here is the DNA: TGTGCCAGCAGCTTAGGGAAAATAGACCGGGACACCGATTTGGGGGTGAACACTGAAGCTTTCTTT. This sequence encodes CASSLGKIDRDTDLGVNTEAFF. This CDR3, with the reference TRBV7-9 and TRBJ1-1 proteins standing in past its ends, gives the full variable domain DTGVSQNPRHKITKRGQNVTFRCDPISEHNRLYWYRQTLGQGPEFLTYFQNEAQLEKSRLLSDRFSAERPKGSFSTLEIQRTEQGDSAMYLCASSLGKIDRDTDLGVNTEAFFGQGTRLTVV.